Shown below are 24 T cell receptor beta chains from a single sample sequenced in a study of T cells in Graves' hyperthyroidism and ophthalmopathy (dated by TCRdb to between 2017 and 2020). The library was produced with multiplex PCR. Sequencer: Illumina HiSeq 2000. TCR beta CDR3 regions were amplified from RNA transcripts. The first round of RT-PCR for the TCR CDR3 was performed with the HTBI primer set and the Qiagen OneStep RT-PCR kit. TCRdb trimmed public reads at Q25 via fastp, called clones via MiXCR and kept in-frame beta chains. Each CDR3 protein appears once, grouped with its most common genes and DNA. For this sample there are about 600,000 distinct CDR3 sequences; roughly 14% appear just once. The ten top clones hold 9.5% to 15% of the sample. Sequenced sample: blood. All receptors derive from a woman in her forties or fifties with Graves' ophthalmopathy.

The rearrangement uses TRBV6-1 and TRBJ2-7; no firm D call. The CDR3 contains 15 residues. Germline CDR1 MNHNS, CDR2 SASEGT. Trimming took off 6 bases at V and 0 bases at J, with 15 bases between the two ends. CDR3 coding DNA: TGTGCCAGCAGACGAGCGCCGCCGATCTCCTACGAGCAGTACTTC. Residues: CASRRAPPISYEQYF.

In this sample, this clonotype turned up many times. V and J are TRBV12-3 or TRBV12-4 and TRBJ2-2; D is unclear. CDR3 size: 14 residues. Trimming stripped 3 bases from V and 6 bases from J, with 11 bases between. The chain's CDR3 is CASSLGSGPGELFF. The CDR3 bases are TGTGCCAGCAGTTTGGGAAGTGGCCCCGGGGAGCTGTTTTTT.

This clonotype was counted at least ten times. CDR3 sequence reads: CASSTDRAGGYGYTF. CDR3 DNA sequence: TGCGCCAGCAGCACCGACAGGGCCGGGGGCTATGGCTACACCTTC. The rearrangement joins TRBV5-1 to TRBJ1-2; the match to TRBD1 covers 7 bases. Germline V lookup: CDR1 SGHRS, CDR2 YFSETQ. Trimming took 4 bases from V and 4 from J; bases not matched to a gene: 10. The CDR3 sequence is 15 residues long.

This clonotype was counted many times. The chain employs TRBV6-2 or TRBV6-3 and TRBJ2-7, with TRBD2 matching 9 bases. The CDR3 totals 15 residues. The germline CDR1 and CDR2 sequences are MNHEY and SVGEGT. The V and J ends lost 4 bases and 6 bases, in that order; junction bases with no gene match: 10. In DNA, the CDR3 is TGTGCCAGCAGTTTGACCCTAGCGGGATGGCTCGAGCAGTACTTC. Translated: CASSLTLAGWLEQYF.

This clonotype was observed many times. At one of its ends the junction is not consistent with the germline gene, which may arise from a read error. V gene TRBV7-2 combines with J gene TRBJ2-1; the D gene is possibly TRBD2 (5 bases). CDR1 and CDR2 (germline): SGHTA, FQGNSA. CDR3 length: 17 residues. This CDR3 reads CASSIAATTSSYNEQFF. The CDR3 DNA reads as TGTGCCAGCAGCATAGCAGCGACTACGAGCTCCTACAATGAGCAGTTCTTC.

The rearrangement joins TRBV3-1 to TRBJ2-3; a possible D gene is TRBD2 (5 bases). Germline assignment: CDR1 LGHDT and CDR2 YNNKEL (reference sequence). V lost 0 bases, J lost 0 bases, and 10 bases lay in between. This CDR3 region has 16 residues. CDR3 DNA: TGTGCCAGCAGCCAAGACGCGGGTCCGAGCACAGATACGCAGTATTTT. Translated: CASSQDAGPSTDTQYF.

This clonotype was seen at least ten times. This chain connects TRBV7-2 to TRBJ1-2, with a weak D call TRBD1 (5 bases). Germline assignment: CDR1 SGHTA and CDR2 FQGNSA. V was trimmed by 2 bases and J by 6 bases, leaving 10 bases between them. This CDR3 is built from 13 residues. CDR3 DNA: TGTGCCAGCAGCTTATCCAGGGTGGATGGCTACACCTTC. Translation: CASSLSRVDGYTF.

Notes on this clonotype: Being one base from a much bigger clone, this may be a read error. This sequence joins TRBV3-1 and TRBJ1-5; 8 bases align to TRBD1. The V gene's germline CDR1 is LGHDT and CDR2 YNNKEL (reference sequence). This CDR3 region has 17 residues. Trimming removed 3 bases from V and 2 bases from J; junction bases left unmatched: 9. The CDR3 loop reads CASSQGWTGCGNQPQHF. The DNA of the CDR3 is TGTGCCAGCAGCCAGGGCTGGACAGGGTGCGGCAATCAGCCCCAGCATTTT. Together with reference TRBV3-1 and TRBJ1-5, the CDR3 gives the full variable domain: DTAVSQTPKYLVTQMGNDKSIKCEQNLGHDTMYWYKQDSKKFLKIMFSYNNKELIINETVPNRFSPKSPDKAHLNLHINSLELGDSAVYFCASSQGWTGCGNQPQHFGDGTRLSIL.

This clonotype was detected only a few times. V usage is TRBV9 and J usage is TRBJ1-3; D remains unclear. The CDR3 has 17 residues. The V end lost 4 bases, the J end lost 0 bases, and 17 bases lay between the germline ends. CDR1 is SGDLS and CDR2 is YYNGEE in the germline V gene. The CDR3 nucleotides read TGTGCCAGCAGCCTTGGGGTTCTGCGTTCCTCTGGAAACACCATATATTTT. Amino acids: CASSLGVLRSSGNTIYF.

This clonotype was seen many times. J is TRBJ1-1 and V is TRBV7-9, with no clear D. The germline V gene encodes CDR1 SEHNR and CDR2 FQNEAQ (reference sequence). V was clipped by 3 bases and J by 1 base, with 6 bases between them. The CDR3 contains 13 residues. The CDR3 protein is CASSLPQNTEAFF. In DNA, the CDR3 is TGTGCCAGCAGCTTGCCCCAGAACACTGAAGCTTTCTTT.

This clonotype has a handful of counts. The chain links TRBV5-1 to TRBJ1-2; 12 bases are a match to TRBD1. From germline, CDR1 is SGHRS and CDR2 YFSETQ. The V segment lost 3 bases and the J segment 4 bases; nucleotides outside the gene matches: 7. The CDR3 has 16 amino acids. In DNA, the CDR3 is TGCGCCAGCAGCTACGGGACAGGGGGCCGCGGCTATGGCTACACCTTC. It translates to CASSYGTGGRGYGYTF.

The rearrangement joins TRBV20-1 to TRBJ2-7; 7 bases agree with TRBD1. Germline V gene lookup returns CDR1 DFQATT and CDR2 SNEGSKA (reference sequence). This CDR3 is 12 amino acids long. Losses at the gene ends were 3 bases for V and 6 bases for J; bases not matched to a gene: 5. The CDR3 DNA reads TGCAGTGCTAGGGGGGACAGTATCGAGCAGTACTTC. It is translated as CSARGDSIEQYF.

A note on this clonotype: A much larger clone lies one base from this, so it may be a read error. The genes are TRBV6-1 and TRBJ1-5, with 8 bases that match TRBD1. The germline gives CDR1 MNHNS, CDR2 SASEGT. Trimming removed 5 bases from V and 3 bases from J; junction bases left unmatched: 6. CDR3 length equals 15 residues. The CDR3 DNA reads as TGTGCCAGCAGTAGACAACAGGGGGACAATCAGCCCCAGCATTTT. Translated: CASSRQQGDNQPQHF.

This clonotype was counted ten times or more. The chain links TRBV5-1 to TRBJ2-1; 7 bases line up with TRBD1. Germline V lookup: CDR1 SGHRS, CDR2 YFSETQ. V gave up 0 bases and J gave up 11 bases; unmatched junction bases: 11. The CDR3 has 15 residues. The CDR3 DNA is TGCGCCAGCAGCTTGGCTCGGACAGGAGAAGAGAAGCAGTTCTTC. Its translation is CASSLARTGEEKQFF.

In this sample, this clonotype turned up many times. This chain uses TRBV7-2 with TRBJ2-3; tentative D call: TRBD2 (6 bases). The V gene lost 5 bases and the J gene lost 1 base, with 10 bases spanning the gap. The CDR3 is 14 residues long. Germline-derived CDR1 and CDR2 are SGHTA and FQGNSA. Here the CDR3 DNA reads TGTGCCAGCAGCAAGGCTAGCGGCACAGATACGCAGTATTTT. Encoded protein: CASSKASGTDTQYF. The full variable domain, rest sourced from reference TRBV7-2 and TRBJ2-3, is GAGVSQSPSNKVTEKGKDVELRCDPISGHTALYWYRQSLGQGLEFLIYFQGNSAPDKSGLPSDRFSAERTGGSVSTLTIQRTQQEDSAVYLCASSKASGTDTQYFGPGTRLTVL.

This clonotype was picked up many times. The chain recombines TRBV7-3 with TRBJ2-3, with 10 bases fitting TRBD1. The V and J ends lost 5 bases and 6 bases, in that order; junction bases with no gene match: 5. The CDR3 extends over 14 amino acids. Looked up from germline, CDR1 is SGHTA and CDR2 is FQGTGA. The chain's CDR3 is CASSPGTGVDTQYF. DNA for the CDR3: TGTGCCAGCAGCCCCGGGACAGGGGTGGATACGCAGTATTTT.

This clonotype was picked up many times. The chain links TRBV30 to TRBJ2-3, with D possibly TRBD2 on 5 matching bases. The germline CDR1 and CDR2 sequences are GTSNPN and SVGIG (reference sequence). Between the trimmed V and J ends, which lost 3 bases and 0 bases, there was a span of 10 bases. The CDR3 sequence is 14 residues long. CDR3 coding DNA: TGTGCCTGGAGCCCCCGCGGGAGCACAGATACGCAGTATTTT. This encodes CAWSPRGSTDTQYF.

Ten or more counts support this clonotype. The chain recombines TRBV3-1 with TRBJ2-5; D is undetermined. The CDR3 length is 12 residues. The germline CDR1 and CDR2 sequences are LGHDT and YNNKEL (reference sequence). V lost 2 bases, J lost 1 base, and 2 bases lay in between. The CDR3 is CASSQPQETQYF. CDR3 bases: TGTGCCAGCAGCCAACCCCAAGAGACCCAGTACTTC.

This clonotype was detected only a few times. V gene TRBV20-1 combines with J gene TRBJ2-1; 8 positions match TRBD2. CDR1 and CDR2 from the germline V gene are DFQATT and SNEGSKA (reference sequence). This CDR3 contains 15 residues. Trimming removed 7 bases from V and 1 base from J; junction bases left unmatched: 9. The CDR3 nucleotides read TGCAGTGGAACGCTACTAGCGGCTTCCTACAATGAGCAGTTCTTC. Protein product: CSGTLLAASYNEQFF.

The CDR3 DNA reads as TGTGCCAGCAGTCCTTTTTCCGGCGGGGCCCTGCACATTCAGTACTTC. Its translation: CASSPFSGGALHIQYF. This rearrangement joins TRBV28 to TRBJ2-4; weak D call: TRBD2 (6 bases). Trimming left V 5 bases short and J 8 bases short, with 22 bases between. CDR1 and CDR2 (germline): MDHEN, SYDVKM. The CDR3 has 16 amino acids.

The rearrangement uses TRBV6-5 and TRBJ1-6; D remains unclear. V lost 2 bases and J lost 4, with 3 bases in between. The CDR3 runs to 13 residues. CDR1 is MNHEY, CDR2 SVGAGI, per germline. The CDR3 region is CASSYEYNSPLHF. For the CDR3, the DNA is TGTGCCAGCAGTTACGAGTATAATTCACCCCTCCACTTT.

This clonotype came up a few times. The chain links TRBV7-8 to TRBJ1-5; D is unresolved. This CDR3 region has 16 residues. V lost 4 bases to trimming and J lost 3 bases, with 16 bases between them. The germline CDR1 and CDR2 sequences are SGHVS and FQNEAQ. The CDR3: CASSYRREGHNQPQHF. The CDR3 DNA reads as TGTGCCAGCAGCTATCGTAGGGAAGGGCACAATCAGCCCCAGCATTTT.

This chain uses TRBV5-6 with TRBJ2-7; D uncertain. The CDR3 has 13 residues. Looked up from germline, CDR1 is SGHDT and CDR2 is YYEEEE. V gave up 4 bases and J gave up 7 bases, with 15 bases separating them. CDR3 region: CASSLRYPREQYF. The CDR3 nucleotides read TGTGCCAGCAGCCTGAGGTACCCGCGGGAGCAGTACTTC.

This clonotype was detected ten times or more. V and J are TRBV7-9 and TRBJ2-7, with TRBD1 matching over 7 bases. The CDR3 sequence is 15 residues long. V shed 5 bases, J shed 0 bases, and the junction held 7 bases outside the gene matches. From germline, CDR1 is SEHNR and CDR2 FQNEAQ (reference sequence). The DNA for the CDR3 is TGTGCCAGCAGCGCCTGGGACAGTAGCTCCTACGAGCAGTACTTC. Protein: CASSAWDSSSYEQYF.